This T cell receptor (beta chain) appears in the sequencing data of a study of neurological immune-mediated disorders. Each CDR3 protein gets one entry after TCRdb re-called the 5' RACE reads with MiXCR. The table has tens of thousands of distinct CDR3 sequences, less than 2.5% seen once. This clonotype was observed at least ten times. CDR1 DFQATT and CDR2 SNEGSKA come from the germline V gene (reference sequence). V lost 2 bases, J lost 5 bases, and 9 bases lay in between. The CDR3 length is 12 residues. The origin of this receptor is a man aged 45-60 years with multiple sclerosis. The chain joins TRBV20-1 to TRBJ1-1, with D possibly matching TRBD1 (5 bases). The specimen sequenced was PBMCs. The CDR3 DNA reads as TGCAGTGCTAGACAGGGAGGGACTGAAGCTTTCTTT. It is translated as CSARQGGTEAFF.